This entry is about one TCR beta chain. The data were obtained in a study of blood T cell repertoires in COVID-19. Background on the study: There were acute and convalescent COVID-19 samples, and they came from the United States, Italy and Spain.

Generated by immunoSEQ multiplex PCR, the TCRdb table keeps only in-frame clones and is missing some. The table lists approximately 300,000 clones, around 90% of them singletons. V was cut by 4 bases and J by 5 bases, with 18 bases left in between. Germline CDR1 is SNHLY and CDR2 is FYNNEI. This CDR3 comprises 16 residues. The sample comprised peripheral blood. This sequence was found in a woman aged 45-60 years who had recovered from COVID-19. The rearrangement joins TRBV2 to TRBJ1-5; tentatively, D is TRBD1 (6 bases). In DNA form, the CDR3 reads TGTGCCAGCAGTGGATCAGGGGCGCTACCGTATCAGCCCCAGCATTTT. Translated: CASSGSGALPYQPQHF.